This T cell receptor (beta chain) was obtained from a study of T cells in Graves' hyperthyroidism and ophthalmopathy. Amplification yielded TCR beta CDR3 regions, with RNA transcripts as the source. TCR CDR3 underwent first-round RT-PCR with the HTBI primer set. TCRdb recomputed calls from the multiplex PCR reads with MiXCR, one row per CDR3 protein. The data show 600,000 to 700,000 distinct CDR3 sequences, 45% seen once. Overall study findings and caveats: Ophthalmopathy stood apart from stable hyperthyroidism in a 13 V-J model.

On this clonotype itself: Its specificity is not known.

Orbital computed tomography, thyroid ultrasound, serum thyroxine and TRAb, and clinical symptoms together informed the diagnoses. This CDR3 comprises 13 residues. Trimming removed 5 bases at V and 13 bases at J, with 15 bases between. The V and J genes are TRBV12-3 or TRBV12-4 and TRBJ1-6, with D unclear. The specimen was peripheral blood or thyroid tissue (not recorded which). The TCR originated in an adult man with Graves' disease, either hyperthyroidism or ophthalmopathy (not recorded which). DNA of the CDR3: TGTGCCAGCAGTCCGCTACTTGGTATGCCCCTCCACTTT. Translating it yields CASSPLLGMPLHF.